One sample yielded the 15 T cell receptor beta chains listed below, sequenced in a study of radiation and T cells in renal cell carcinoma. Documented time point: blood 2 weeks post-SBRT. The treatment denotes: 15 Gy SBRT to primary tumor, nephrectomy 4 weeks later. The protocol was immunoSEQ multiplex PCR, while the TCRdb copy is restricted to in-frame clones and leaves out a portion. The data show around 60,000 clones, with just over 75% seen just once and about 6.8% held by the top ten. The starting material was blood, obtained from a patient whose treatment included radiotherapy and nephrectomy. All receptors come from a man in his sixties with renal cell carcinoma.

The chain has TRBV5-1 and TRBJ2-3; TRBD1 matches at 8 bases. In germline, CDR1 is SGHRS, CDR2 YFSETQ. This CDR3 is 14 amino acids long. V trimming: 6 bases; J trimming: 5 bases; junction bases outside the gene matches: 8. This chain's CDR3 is CASTPGQGGDTQYF. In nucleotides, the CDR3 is TGCGCCAGCACCCCCGGACAGGGAGGAGATACGCAGTATTTT.

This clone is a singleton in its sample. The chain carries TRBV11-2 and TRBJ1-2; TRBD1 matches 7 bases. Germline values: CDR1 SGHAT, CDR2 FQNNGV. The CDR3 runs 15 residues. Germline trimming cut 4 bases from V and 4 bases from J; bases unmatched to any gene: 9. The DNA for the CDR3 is TGTGCCAGCAGCTCTATCAGCCGGGACAGCTATGGCTACACCTTC. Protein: CASSSISRDSYGYTF. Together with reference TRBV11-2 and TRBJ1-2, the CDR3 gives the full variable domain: EAGVAQSPRYKIIEKRQSVAFWCNPISGHATLYWYQQILGQGPKLLIQFQNNGVVDDSQLPKDRFSAERLKGVDSTLKIQPAKLEDSAVYLCASSSISRDSYGYTFGSGTRLTVV.

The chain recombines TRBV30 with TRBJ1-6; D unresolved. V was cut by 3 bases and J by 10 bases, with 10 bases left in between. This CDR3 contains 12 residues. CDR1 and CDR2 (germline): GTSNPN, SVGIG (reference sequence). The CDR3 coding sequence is TGTGCCTGGAGGTTAAATGGATCACCCCTCCACTTT. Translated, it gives CAWRLNGSPLHF.

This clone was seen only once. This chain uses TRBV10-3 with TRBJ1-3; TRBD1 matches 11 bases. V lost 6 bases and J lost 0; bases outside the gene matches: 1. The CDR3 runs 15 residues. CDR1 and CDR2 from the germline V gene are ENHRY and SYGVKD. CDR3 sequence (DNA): TGTGCCATCAGGGGACAGGGGGTCTCTGGAAACACCATATATTTT. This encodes CAIRGQGVSGNTIYF.

CDR3 sequence: CASSEIQGSTKAFF. Here the CDR3 DNA reads TGTGCCAGCAGTGAAATACAGGGCTCTACTAAAGCTTTCTTT. V gene TRBV6-1 combines with J gene TRBJ1-1; maybe TRBD1 (6 bases). Trimming pared 2 bases from V and 9 bases from J, leaving 16 bases between. CDR3 size: 14 residues. Germline V CDR1 and CDR2: MNHNS, SASEGT.

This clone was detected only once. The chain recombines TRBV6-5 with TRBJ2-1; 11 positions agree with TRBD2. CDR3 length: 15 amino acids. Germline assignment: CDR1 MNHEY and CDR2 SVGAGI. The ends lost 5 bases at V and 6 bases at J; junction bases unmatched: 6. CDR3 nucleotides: TGTGCCAGCAGTGCGGGACTAGCGGTGCTCAATGAGCAGTTCTTC. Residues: CASSAGLAVLNEQFF.

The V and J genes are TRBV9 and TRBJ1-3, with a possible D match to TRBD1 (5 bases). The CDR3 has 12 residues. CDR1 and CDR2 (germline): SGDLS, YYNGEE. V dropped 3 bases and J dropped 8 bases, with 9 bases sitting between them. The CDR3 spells CASSGGGDTIYF. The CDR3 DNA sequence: TGTGCCAGCAGCGGCGGGGGGGACACCATATATTTT.

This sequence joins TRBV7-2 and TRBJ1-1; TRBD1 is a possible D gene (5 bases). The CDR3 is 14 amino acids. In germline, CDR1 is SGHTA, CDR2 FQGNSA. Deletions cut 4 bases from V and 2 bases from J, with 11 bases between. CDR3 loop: CASSSDRINTEAFF. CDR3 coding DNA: TGTGCCAGCAGCTCTGACAGAATAAACACTGAAGCTTTCTTT. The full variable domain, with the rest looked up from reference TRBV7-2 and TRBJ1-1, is GAGVSQSPSNKVTEKGKDVELRCDPISGHTALYWYRQSLGQGLEFLIYFQGNSAPDKSGLPSDRFSAERTGGSVSTLTIQRTQQEDSAVYLCASSSDRINTEAFFGQGTRLTVV.

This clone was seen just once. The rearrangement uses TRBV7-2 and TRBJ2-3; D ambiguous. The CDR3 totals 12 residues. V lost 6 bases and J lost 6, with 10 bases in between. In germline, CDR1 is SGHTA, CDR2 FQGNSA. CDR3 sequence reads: CASRRPPDTQYF. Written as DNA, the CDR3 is TGTGCCAGCAGAAGGCCCCCGGATACGCAGTATTTT.

The CDR3 nucleotides are TGTGCCAGCAGCCAATCGTTAGAAGAGACCCAGTACTTC. Translated, it gives CASSQSLEETQYF. This chain joins TRBV16 and TRBJ2-5, with no clear D. The CDR3 has 13 residues. V was shortened by 0 bases and J by 3 bases, with 5 bases between the two germline ends. Germline V gene data show CDR1 as KGHSY and CDR2 as FQNENV.

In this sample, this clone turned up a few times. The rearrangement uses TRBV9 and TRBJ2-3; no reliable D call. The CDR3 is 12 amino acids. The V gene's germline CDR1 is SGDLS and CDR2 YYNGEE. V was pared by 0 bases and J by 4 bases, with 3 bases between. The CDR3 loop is CASSVVADTQYF. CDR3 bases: TGTGCCAGCAGCGTAGTGGCAGATACGCAGTATTTT. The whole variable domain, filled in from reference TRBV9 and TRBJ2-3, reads DSGVTQTPKHLITATGQRVTLRCSPRSGDLSVYWYQQSLDQGLQFLIQYYNGEERAKGNILERFSAQQFPDLHSELNLSSLELGDSALYFCASSVVADTQYFGPGTRLTVL.

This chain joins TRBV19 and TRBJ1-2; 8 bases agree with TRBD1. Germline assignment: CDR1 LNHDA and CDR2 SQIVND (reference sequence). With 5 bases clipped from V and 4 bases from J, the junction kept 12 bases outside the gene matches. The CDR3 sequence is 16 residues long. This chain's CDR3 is CASSDPGQAPGYGYTF. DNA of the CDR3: TGTGCCAGTAGTGATCCGGGACAGGCCCCCGGCTATGGCTACACCTTC.

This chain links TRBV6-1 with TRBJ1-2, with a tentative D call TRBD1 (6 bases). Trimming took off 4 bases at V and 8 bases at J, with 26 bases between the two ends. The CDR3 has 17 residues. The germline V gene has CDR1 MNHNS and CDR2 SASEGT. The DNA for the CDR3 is TGTGCCAGCAGTGCCGCCGAAGGGGTCGGGGGCATGAGGGGCTACACCTTC. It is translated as CASSAAEGVGGMRGYTF.

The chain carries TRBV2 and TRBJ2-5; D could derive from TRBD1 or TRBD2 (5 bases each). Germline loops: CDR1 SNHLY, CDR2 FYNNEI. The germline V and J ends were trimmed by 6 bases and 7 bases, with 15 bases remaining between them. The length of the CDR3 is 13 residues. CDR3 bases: TGTGCCAGCAGAGGGACGGCGGCAGGGACCCAGTACTTC. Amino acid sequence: CASRGTAAGTQYF.

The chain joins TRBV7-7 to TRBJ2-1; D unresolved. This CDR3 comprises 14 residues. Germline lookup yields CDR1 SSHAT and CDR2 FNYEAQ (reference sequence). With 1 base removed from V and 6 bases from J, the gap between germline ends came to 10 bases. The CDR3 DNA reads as TGTGCCAGCAGCTTAGGGGTATCCCGCAATGAGCAGTTCTTC. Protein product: CASSLGVSRNEQFF.